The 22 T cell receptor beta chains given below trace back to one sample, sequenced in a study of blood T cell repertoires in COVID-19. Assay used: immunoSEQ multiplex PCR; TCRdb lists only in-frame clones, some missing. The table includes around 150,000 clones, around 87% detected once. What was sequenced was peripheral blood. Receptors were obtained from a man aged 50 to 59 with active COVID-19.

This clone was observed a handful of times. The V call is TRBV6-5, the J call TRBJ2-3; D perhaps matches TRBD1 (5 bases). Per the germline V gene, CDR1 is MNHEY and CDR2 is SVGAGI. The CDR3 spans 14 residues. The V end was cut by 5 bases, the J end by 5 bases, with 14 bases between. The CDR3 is CASSTQTQGDTQYF. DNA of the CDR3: TGTGCCAGCAGTACCCAGACCCAGGGAGATACGCAGTATTTT.

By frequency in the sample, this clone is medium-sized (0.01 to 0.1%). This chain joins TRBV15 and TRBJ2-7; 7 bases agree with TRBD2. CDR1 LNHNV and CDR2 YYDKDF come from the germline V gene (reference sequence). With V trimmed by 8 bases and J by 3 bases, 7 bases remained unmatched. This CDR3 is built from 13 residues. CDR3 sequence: CATGRGRVYEQYF. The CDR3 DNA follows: TGTGCCACCGGGAGGGGTCGCGTCTACGAGCAGTACTTC. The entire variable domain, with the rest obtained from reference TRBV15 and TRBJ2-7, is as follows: DAMVIQNPRYQVTQFGKPVTLSCSQTLNHNVMYWYQQKSSQAPKLLFHYYDKDFNNEADTPDNFQSRRPNTSFCFLDIRSPGLGDTAMYLCATGRGRVYEQYFGPGTRLTVT.

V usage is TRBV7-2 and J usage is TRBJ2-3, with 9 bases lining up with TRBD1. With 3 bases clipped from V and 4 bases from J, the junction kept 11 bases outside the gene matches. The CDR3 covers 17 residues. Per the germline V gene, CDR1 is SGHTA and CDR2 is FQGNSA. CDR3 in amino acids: CASSFSYGTGSADTQYF. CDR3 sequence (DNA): TGTGCCAGCAGCTTTAGCTACGGGACAGGGAGCGCAGATACGCAGTATTTT.

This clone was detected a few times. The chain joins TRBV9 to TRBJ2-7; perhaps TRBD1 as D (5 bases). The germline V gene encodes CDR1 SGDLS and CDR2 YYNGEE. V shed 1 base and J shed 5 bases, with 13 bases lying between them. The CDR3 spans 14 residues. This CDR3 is CASSVQGFSNEQYF. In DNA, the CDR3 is TGTGCCAGCAGCGTACAGGGCTTCTCAAACGAGCAGTACTTC.

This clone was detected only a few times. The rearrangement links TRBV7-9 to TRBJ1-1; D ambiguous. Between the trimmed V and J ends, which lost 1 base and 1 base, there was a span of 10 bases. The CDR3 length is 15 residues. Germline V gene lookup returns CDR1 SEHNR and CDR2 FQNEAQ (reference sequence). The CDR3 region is CASSLGGHRNTEAFF. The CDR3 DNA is TGTGCCAGCAGCTTAGGAGGGCACAGGAACACTGAAGCTTTCTTT.

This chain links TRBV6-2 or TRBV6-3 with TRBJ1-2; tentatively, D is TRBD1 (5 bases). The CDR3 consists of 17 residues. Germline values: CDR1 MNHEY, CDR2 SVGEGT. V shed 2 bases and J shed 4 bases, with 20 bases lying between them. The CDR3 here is CASSYPQGFNSRYGYTF. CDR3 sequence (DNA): TGTGCCAGCAGTTACCCCCAGGGATTTAATAGTCGCTATGGCTACACCTTC.

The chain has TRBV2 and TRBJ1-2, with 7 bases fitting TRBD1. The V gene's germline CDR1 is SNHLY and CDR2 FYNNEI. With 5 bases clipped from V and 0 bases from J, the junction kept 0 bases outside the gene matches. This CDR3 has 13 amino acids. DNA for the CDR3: TGTGCCAGCAGTCAGGGGGCTAACTATGGCTACACCTTC. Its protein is CASSQGANYGYTF.

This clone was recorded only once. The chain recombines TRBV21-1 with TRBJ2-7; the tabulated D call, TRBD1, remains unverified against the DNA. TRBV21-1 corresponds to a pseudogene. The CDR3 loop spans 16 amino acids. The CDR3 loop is CASSIVCRDREYEQYF. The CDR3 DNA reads TGTGCCAGCAGCATCGTATGCAGGGACAGGGAATACGAGCAGTACTTC.

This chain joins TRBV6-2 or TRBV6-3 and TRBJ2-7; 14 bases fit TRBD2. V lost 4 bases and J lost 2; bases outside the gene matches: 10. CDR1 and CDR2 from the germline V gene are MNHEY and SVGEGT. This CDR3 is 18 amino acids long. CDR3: CASSSPRTSGGQPYEQYF. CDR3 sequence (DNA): TGTGCCAGCAGTTCGCCGCGGACTAGCGGGGGGCAACCCTACGAGCAGTACTTC.

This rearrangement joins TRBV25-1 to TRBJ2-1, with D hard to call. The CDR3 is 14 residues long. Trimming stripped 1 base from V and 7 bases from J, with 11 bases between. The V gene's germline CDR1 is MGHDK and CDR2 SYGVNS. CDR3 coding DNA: TGTGCCAGCAGTGAATCTAGGTTATCGAATGAGCAGTTCTTC. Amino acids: CASSESRLSNEQFF.

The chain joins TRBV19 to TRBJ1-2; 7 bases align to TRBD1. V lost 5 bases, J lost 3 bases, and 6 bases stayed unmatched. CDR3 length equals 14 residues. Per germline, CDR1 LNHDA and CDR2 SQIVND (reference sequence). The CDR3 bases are TGTGCCAGTAGTCCAGGGGGTTCTGACTATGGCTACACCTTC. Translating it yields CASSPGGSDYGYTF.

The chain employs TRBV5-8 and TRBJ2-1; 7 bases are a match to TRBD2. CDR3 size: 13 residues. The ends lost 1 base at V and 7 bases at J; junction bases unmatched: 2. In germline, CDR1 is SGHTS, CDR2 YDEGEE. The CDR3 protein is CASSLRGGNEQFF. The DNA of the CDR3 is TGTGCCAGCAGCTTGAGGGGAGGGAATGAGCAGTTCTTC.

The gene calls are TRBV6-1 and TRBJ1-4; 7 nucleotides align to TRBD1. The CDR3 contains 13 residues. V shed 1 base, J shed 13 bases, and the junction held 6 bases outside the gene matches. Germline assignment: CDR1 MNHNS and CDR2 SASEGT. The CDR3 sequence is CASSEEGAWRLFF. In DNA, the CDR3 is TGTGCCAGCAGTGAAGAGGGGGCGTGGAGACTGTTTTTT.

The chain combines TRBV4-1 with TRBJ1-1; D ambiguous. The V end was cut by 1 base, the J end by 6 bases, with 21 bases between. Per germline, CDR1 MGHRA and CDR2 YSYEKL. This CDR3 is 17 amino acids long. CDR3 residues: CASSQGNGGSFWAEAFF. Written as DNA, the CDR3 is TGCGCCAGCAGCCAAGGCAATGGCGGTTCCTTTTGGGCTGAAGCTTTCTTT.

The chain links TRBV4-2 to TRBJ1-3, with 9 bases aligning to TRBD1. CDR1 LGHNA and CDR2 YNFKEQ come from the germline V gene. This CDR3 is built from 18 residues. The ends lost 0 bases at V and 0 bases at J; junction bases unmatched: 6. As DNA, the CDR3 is TGTGCCAGCAGCCAAGAATTGACAGGGGGAAGCTCTGGAAACACCATATATTTT. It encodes CASSQELTGGSSGNTIYF.

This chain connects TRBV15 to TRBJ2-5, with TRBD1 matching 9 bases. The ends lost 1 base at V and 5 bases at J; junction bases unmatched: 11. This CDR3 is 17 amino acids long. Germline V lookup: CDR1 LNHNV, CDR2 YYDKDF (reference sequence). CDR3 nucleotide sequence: TGTGCCACCAGCAGAGGGGGAGGGGACAGGGTGCGCGAGACCCAGTACTTC. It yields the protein CATSRGGGDRVRETQYF. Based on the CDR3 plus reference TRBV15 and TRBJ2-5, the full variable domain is DAMVIQNPRYQVTQFGKPVTLSCSQTLNHNVMYWYQQKSSQAPKLLFHYYDKDFNNEADTPDNFQSRRPNTSFCFLDIRSPGLGDTAMYLCATSRGGGDRVRETQYFGPGTRLLVL.

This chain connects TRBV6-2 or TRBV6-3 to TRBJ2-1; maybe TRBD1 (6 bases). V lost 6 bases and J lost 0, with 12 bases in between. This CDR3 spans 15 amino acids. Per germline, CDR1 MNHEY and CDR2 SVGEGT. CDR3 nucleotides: TGTGCCAGCAGCCAGACAGGACGCTCCTACAATGAGCAGTTCTTC. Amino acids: CASSQTGRSYNEQFF.

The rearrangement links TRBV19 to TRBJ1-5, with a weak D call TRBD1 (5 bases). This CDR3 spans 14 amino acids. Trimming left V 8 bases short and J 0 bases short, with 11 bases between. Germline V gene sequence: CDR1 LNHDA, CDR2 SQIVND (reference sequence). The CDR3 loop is CASHQGYSNQPQHF. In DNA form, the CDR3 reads TGTGCCAGTCACCAGGGATATAGCAATCAGCCCCAGCATTTT.

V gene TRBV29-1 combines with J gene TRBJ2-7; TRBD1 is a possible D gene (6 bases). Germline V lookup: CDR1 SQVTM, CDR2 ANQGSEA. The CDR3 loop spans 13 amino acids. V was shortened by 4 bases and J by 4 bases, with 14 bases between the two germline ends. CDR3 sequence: CSVVNRESYEQYF. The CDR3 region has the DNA TGCAGCGTTGTGAACAGGGAATCATACGAGCAGTACTTC.

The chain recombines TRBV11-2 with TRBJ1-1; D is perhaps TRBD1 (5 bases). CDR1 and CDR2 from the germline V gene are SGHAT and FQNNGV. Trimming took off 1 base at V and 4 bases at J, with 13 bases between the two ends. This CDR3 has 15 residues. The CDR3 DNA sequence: TGTGCCAGCAGCTTAGCTACAGGAAGGGGCACTGAAGCTTTCTTT. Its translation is CASSLATGRGTEAFF.

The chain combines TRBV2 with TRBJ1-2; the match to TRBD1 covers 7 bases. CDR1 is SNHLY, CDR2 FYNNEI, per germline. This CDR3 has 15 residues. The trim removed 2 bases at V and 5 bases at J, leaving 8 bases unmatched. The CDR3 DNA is TGTGCCAGCAGTGAACTCCGACAGGGTTTTTATGGCTACACCTTC. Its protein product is CASSELRQGFYGYTF. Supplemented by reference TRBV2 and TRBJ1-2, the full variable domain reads EPEVTQTPSHQVTQMGQEVILRCVPISNHLYFYWYRQILGQKVEFLVSFYNNEISEKSEIFDDQFSVERPDGSNFTLKIRSTKLEDSAMYFCASSELRQGFYGYTFGSGTRLTVV.

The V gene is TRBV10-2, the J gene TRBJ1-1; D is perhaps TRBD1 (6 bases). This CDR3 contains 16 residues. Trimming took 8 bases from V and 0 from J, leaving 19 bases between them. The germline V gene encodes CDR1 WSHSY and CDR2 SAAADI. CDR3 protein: CASFGGWGEMNTEAFF. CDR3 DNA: TGCGCCAGCTTTGGGGGCTGGGGAGAAATGAACACTGAAGCTTTCTTT.